The clone carrying this TCR beta chain occurred once. What it binds is unknown. Compared with germline, one end of the junction differs, possibly owing to a read error. Three rounds of nested PCR, following a modified ARM-PCR protocol, produced the TCRbeta library. From the multiplex PCR reads, TCRdb called clonotypes with MiXCR, one entry per CDR3 protein. Among about 90,000 distinct CDR3 sequences listed, roughly 77% were seen once. This sample stems from a study of tumor and adjacent non-tumor tissue in lung cancer. This sample's RNA came from whole unsorted tissue. The normal lung tissue was taken more than 3 cm from the tumor edge. The germline V gene has CDR1 SGHAT and CDR2 FQNNGV. CDR3 length equals 13 residues. General study points: Tumor TCR diversity, when higher, was linked to shorter survival. Normal lung showed higher cumulative top 100 clone frequency than tumor. Compared with tumor, normal lung showed significantly lower TCR diversity.

The sequence derives from a woman aged 45-65 years with non-small cell lung cancer. The chain employs TRBV11-2 and TRBJ2-3; the D gene is possibly TRBD2 (6 bases). The specimen sequenced was distant non-tumor lung tissue. CDR3 loop: CASILGWEDTQYF. The CDR3 coding sequence is TGTGCCAGCATCTTAGGGTGGGAGGATACCCAGTATTTT.